One sample yielded the 24 T cell receptor beta chains listed below, sequenced in a study of cytomegalovirus exposure and HLA in healthy donors. The PCR was carried out with 60 Vbeta primers and 13 Jbeta primers. Repertoires were generated with immunoSEQ multiplex PCR, while TCRdb's copy carries only in-frame clones and drops some. The table lists over 150,000 clones, around 79% of them singletons. The sequenced sample was PBMCs. These receptors came from a man under 40 in good health and CMV-seropositive.

The chain is built from TRBV7-2 and TRBJ1-5; tentative D call: TRBD1 (6 bases). The V and J ends lost 4 bases and 4 bases respectively, with 17 bases between them. This CDR3 is built from 16 residues. Germline V gene data show CDR1 as SGHTA and CDR2 as FQGNSA. As DNA, the CDR3 is TGTGCCAGCAGCTCGGGGGGCGCAGCAAGGAATCAGCCCCAGCATTTT. Its translation is CASSSGGAARNQPQHF.

V and J are TRBV4-1 and TRBJ2-3; 8 bases fit TRBD2. With 4 bases clipped from V and 1 base from J, the junction kept 10 bases outside the gene matches. The CDR3 length is 17 residues. Germline-derived CDR1 and CDR2 are MGHRA and YSYEKL. The CDR3 protein is CASSRGRPGGGTDTQYF. The DNA for the CDR3 is TGCGCCAGCAGCCGGGGGAGGCCGGGGGGGGGCACAGATACGCAGTATTTT.

V and J are TRBV6-1 and TRBJ1-1, with 8 bases lining up with TRBD1. CDR1 is MNHNS and CDR2 is SASEGT in the germline V gene. This CDR3 is built from 15 residues. V lost 9 bases and J lost 2; bases outside the gene matches: 11. Here the CDR3 DNA reads TGTGCCAGTAGAATCAGGCCAGGGGGCAACACTGAAGCTTTCTTT. Translation gives CASRIRPGGNTEAFF.

The chain employs TRBV4-1 and TRBJ2-2, with 10 bases lining up with TRBD2. This CDR3 spans 17 amino acids. CDR1 and CDR2 from the germline V gene are MGHRA and YSYEKL. J lost 2 bases, V lost 1 base, and 4 bases had no gene match. The CDR3 sequence: CASSQVLAGVNTGELFF. CDR3 nucleotide sequence: TGCGCCAGCAGCCAAGTTCTAGCGGGGGTTAACACCGGGGAGCTGTTTTTT.

The CDR3 spells CASSSGQGFQYEQFF. CDR3 in DNA: TGTGCCAGCAGTTCCGGACAGGGGTTTCAGTATGAGCAGTTCTTC. The chain employs TRBV27 and TRBJ2-1; TRBD1 matches at 9 bases. The J segment lost 8 bases and the V segment lost 4 bases, leaving 9 bases of the junction unmatched. CDR3 length: 15 amino acids. Germline V lookup: CDR1 MNHEY, CDR2 SMNVEV (reference sequence).

The J gene is TRBJ1-1, the V gene TRBV6-1; the D is unclear. V dropped 2 bases and J dropped 1 base, with 5 bases sitting between them. CDR3 size: 13 residues. Germline V CDR1 and CDR2: MNHNS, SASEGT. The CDR3 spells CASSEQWNTEAFF. In nucleotides, the CDR3 is TGTGCCAGCAGTGAACAGTGGAACACTGAAGCTTTCTTT.

CDR3 region: CASSYGQGKNTEAFF. The CDR3, as DNA: TGTGCCAGCAGTTACGGACAGGGCAAGAACACTGAAGCTTTCTTT. The V gene is TRBV6-5, the J gene TRBJ1-1, with TRBD1 identical over 8 bases. The germline CDR1 and CDR2 sequences are MNHEY and SVGAGI. The V gene end was trimmed by 2 bases and the J gene end by 1 base; junction bases not matched to a gene: 3. This CDR3 comprises 15 residues.

The V and J genes are TRBV29-1 and TRBJ2-7; TRBD1 is a possible D gene (5 bases). The V gene's germline CDR1 is SQVTM and CDR2 ANQGSEA. The germline V and J ends were trimmed by 3 bases and 6 bases, with 15 bases remaining between them. The length of the CDR3 is 13 residues. This CDR3 is CSVEPGQGLEQYF. The CDR3, as DNA: TGCAGCGTTGAGCCAGGGCAAGGGCTCGAGCAGTACTTC.

This clone was observed a single time. The chain recombines TRBV4-1 with TRBJ1-2; TRBD1 aligns across 7 bases. The CDR3 spans 14 residues. V lost 6 bases, J lost 7 bases, and 11 bases stayed unmatched. The germline CDR1 and CDR2 sequences are MGHRA and YSYEKL. The CDR3 loop is CASSGTVLNAGYTF. The CDR3 DNA sequence: TGCGCCAGCAGTGGGACAGTCCTCAACGCTGGCTACACCTTC.

This chain joins TRBV7-9 and TRBJ2-3; 12 bases map to TRBD2. The V gene's germline CDR1 is SEHNR and CDR2 FQNEAQ (reference sequence). V dropped 5 bases and J dropped 7; count of bases not matched to a gene: 7. The CDR3 spans 15 residues. CDR3 DNA sequence: TGTGCCAGCAGCCCTAGCGGGAGGGGACAATATACGCAGTATTTT. This codes for CASSPSGRGQYTQYF.

V and J are TRBV19 and TRBJ1-5; D call uncertain. Germline assignment: CDR1 LNHDA and CDR2 SQIVND (reference sequence). This CDR3 comprises 15 residues. The germline V and J ends were trimmed by 3 bases and 0 bases, with 9 bases remaining between them. The CDR3 loop is CASSITSTSNQPQHF. As DNA, the CDR3 is TGTGCCAGTAGTATCACTTCTACTAGCAATCAGCCCCAGCATTTT.

The chain recombines TRBV4-3 with TRBJ1-2; D gene ambiguous. The V end was cut by 0 bases, the J end by 7 bases, with 18 bases between. CDR3 length equals 16 residues. Germline values: CDR1 LGHNA, CDR2 YSLEER. CDR3 sequence reads: CASSQDSSGGNGGYTF. The CDR3 nucleotides are TGCGCCAGCAGCCAAGATAGTAGTGGAGGGAACGGTGGCTACACCTTC.

V gene TRBV30 combines with J gene TRBJ2-5; 11 positions agree with TRBD2. CDR1 is GTSNPN, CDR2 SVGIG, per germline (reference sequence). This CDR3 has 16 amino acids. V dropped 2 bases and J dropped 6; count of bases not matched to a gene: 11. The chain's CDR3 is CAWSPRGTSGGKTQYF. CDR3 in DNA: TGTGCCTGGAGTCCGCGTGGAACTAGCGGGGGAAAGACCCAGTACTTC.

The CDR3 sequence: CASSQESGVSYNEQFF. For the CDR3, the DNA is TGCGCCAGCAGCCAAGAAAGCGGGGTCTCCTACAATGAGCAGTTCTTC. The V gene is TRBV4-1, the J gene TRBJ2-1; 7 nucleotides agree with TRBD2. Trimming cost V 0 bases and J 0 bases; bases outside gene matches: 2. This CDR3 has 16 amino acids. CDR1 is MGHRA, CDR2 YSYEKL, per germline.

The chain is built from TRBV7-6 and TRBJ2-2; no reliable D call. Trimming took 1 base from V and 2 from J, leaving 8 bases between them. The CDR3 runs to 15 residues. The germline V gene encodes CDR1 SGHVS and CDR2 FNYEAQ. The chain's CDR3 is CASSLDARNTGELFF. CDR3 bases: TGTGCCAGCAGCTTAGACGCGAGAAACACCGGGGAGCTGTTTTTT.

This chain joins TRBV29-1 and TRBJ1-1; no clear D gene. Germline CDR1 reads SQVTM; CDR2 reads ANQGSEA. This CDR3 region has 12 residues. V shed 5 bases and J shed 1 base, with 8 bases lying between them. In DNA, the CDR3 is TGCAGCGTTCCGGGTGGGAACACTGAAGCTTTCTTT. Translating gives CSVPGGNTEAFF.

CDR3 nucleotide sequence: TGTGCCAGCAGTTTAAACAGGGGCCCTAACGAGCAGTACTTC. This codes for CASSLNRGPNEQYF. The J gene is TRBJ2-7, the V gene TRBV27; 7 bases map to TRBD1. The CDR3 is 14 residues long. CDR1 MNHEY and CDR2 SMNVEV come from the germline V gene (reference sequence). After removal of 2 bases from V and 5 bases from J, the junction contained 6 bases not matched to a gene.

There are a few counts of this clone. The genes are TRBV2 and TRBJ1-2; TRBD1 might be the D (6 bases). CDR1 and CDR2 (germline): SNHLY, FYNNEI. V lost 6 bases to trimming and J lost 8 bases, with 25 bases between them. The CDR3 is 16 amino acids. The CDR3 coding sequence is TGTGCCAGCAGCGAAAACCAGCTAACCGGGGGGCGAGGCTACACCTTC. It codes for CASSENQLTGGRGYTF.

The chain has TRBV27 and TRBJ2-1; D uncertain. Germline-derived CDR1 and CDR2 are MNHEY and SMNVEV (reference sequence). This CDR3 has 11 residues. Deletions cut 3 bases from V and 8 bases from J, with 5 bases between. CDR3 sequence reads: CASSLRHEQFF. The CDR3 nucleotides read TGTGCCAGCAGTTTGAGGCATGAGCAGTTCTTC.

The chain links TRBV7-2 to TRBJ1-6; 7 bases align to TRBD1. Losses at the gene ends were 5 bases for V and 6 bases for J; bases not matched to a gene: 10. The CDR3 is 16 residues long. CDR1 is SGHTA and CDR2 is FQGNSA in the germline V gene. This chain's CDR3 is CASSLQRQGGNSPLHF. The CDR3 region has the DNA TGTGCCAGCAGCCTACAACGACAGGGCGGTAATTCACCCCTCCACTTT.

There are a few counts of this clone. This chain joins TRBV5-1 and TRBJ2-1, with a weak D call TRBD1 (6 bases). Germline V lookup: CDR1 SGHRS, CDR2 YFSETQ. The CDR3 length is 17 residues. V shed 1 base and J shed 0 bases, with 14 bases lying between them. CDR3 loop: CASSLLPQGSSYNEQFF. The DNA of the CDR3 is TGCGCCAGCAGCTTGCTCCCACAGGGTAGCTCCTACAATGAGCAGTTCTTC.

CDR3: CASSYSGPGFGYTF. The CDR3 coding sequence is TGTGCCAGCAGTTACTCGGGTCCAGGGTTTGGCTACACCTTC. The V and J genes are TRBV6-5 and TRBJ1-2, with D perhaps matching TRBD1 (5 bases). The V and J ends lost 0 bases and 7 bases respectively, with 12 bases between them. CDR3 length: 14 amino acids. The germline V gene encodes CDR1 MNHEY and CDR2 SVGAGI.

This chain uses TRBV28 with TRBJ1-2, with 12 bases lining up with TRBD1. Germline CDR1 and CDR2: MDHEN and SYDVKM. The V and J ends lost 5 bases and 7 bases, in that order; junction bases with no gene match: 14. This CDR3 spans 17 amino acids. CDR3 loop: CASSQIAGTGGVGGYTF. CDR3 DNA: TGTGCCAGCAGTCAGATCGCCGGGACAGGGGGCGTAGGTGGCTACACCTTC.

CDR3 nucleotides: TGTGCCAGCAGCTTACAGGGGCATGTCGACGAGCAGTACTTC. It specifies CASSLQGHVDEQYF. V gene TRBV7-2 combines with J gene TRBJ2-7; maybe TRBD1 (6 bases). The length of the CDR3 is 14 residues. Germline V gene data show CDR1 as SGHTA and CDR2 as FQGNSA. The V and J ends lost 2 bases and 5 bases respectively, with 13 bases between them.